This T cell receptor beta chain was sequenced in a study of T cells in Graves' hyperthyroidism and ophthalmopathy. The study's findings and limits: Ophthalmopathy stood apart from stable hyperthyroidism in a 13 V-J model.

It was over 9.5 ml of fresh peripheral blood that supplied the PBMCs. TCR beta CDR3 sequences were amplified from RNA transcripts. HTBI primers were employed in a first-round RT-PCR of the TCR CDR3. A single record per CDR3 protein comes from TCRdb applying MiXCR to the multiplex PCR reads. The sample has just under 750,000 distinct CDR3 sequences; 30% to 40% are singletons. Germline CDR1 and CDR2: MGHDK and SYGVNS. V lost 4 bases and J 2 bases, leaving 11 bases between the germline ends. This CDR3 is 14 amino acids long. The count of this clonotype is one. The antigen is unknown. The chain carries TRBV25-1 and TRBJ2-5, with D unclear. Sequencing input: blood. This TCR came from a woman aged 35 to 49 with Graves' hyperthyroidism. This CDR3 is CASSGFGRQETQYF. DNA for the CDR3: TGTGCCAGCAGTGGATTCGGGCGTCAAGAGACCCAGTACTTC.